This is a list of T cell receptor beta chains from one sample in a study of blood T cell repertoires in COVID-19. This table comes from immunoSEQ multiplex PCR, and its TCRdb copy is limited to in-frame clones, with some not included. The table includes almost 350,000 clones, 88% detected once. Sequences were obtained from PBMCs or T cells enriched from blood (not recorded which). These receptors originate from a woman aged 25 to 39 who had been exposed to COVID-19. CDR3s include the opening cysteine and the closing phenylalanine or tryptophan. The order of the fields is V gene, J gene, clone size, CDR3 length, D gene, CDR3 protein, CDR3 DNA. A D gene is named only where the DNA matches it firmly. Expanded clones are given a class, and other clones once, few, many or no size at all.

TRBV2	TRBJ2-2	-	14	-	CASGAMGLRGELFF	TGTGCCAGCGGGGCTATGGGGCTACGCGGGGAGCTGTTTTTT
TRBV9	TRBJ1-6	once	17	-	CASSVGGTWWDNSPLHF	TGTGCCAGCAGCGTAGGGGGGACATGGTGGGATAATTCACCCCTCCACTTT
TRBV5-1	TRBJ1-1	-	14	TRBD1	CASSLSTGATEAFF	TGCGCCAGCAGCTTGTCGACAGGGGCCACTGAAGCTTTCTTT
TRBV2	TRBJ1-5	-	18	TRBD1	CASSEKYSTGGFGQPQHF	TGTGCCAGCAGTGAAAAATACTCGACAGGGGGCTTCGGTCAGCCCCAGCATTTT
TRBV18	TRBJ2-2	-	15	TRBD1	CASSLGQGNTGELFF	TGTGCCAGCTCACTCGGACAGGGTAACACCGGGGAGCTGTTTTTT
TRBV19	TRBJ1-1	-	15	-	CASSMYGGARTEAFF	TGTGCCAGTAGTATGTATGGGGGGGCGCGGACTGAAGCTTTCTTT
TRBV19	TRBJ1-4	-	14	-	CASHLTAFNEKLFF	TGTGCCAGTCACCTGACAGCCTTTAATGAAAAACTGTTTTTT
TRBV2	TRBJ2-5	-	14	-	CASSVRQAPETQYF	TGTGCCAGCAGTGTAAGACAAGCCCCAGAGACCCAGTACTTC
TRBV20-1	TRBJ1-5	-	13	-	CSASTQGNQPQHF	TGCAGCGCCAGTACCCAGGGCAATCAGCCCCAGCATTTT
TRBV29-1	TRBJ2-7	-	13	-	CSVEIGGTYEQYF	TGCAGCGTTGAAATAGGCGGTACCTACGAGCAGTACTTC
TRBV6-5	TRBJ1-2	-	13	-	CASSYAGRYGYTF	TGTGCCAGCAGTTACGCGGGGCGATATGGCTACACCTTC
TRBV11-3	TRBJ2-1	once	16	-	CASSLRGRGSSNEQFF	TGTGCCAGCAGCTTACGTGGGAGGGGGTCGTCGAATGAGCAGTTCTTC
TRBV3-1/TRBV3-2	TRBJ1-3	-	15	-	CASSQYRASGNTIYF	TGTGCCAGCAGCCAGTACAGGGCCTCTGGAAACACCATATATTTT
TRBV30	TRBJ2-3	-	11	-	CAVGRTDTQYF	TGTGCGGTGGGGCGCACAGATACGCAGTATTTT
TRBV10-3	TRBJ2-3	-	14	-	CAISDSSSTDTQYF	TGTGCCATCAGCGACTCATCTAGCACAGATACGCAGTATTTT
TRBV6-1	TRBJ1-2	-	15	-	CASSESGGTGYGYTF	TGTGCCAGCAGTGAATCGGGTGGTACTGGCTATGGCTACACCTTC
TRBV7-9	TRBJ2-5	-	16	-	CASSLGSSPYQETQYF	TGTGCCAGCAGCTTAGGATCCAGTCCGTACCAAGAGACCCAGTACTTC
TRBV6-2/TRBV6-3	TRBJ2-2	few	15	TRBD1	CASSSTGGDTGELFF	TGTGCCAGCAGCTCGACAGGGGGGGACACCGGGGAGCTGTTTTTT
TRBV9	TRBJ2-1	-	13	TRBD1	CASSVTGGGEQFF	TGTGCCAGCAGCGTGACAGGGGGTGGCGAGCAGTTCTTC
TRBV30	TRBJ2-1	-	13	-	CAWALDSNNEQFF	TGTGCCTGGGCCCTCGACAGCAACAATGAGCAGTTCTTC
TRBV5-1	TRBJ2-1	-	15	TRBD2	CASSGGTSFHNEQFF	TGCGCCAGCAGCGGCGGGACTAGCTTCCACAATGAGCAGTTCTTC
TRBV19	TRBJ2-1	-	16	TRBD2	CASSITSSGTTKVQFF	TGTGCCAGTAGTATAACGAGTAGCGGGACAACCAAGGTGCAGTTCTTC
TRBV7-6	TRBJ1-1	-	11	-	CASSLVGGAFF	TGTGCCAGCAGCTTAGTAGGGGGAGCTTTCTTT
TRBV6-2/TRBV6-3	TRBJ1-2	once	16	TRBD1	CASSYETGEANYGYTF	TGTGCCAGCAGTTACGAGACAGGGGAGGCTAACTATGGCTACACCTTC
TRBV19	TRBJ1-5	-	13	-	CASRKRSDQPQHF	TGTGCCAGTAGAAAGCGATCTGATCAGCCCCAGCATTTT
TRBV5-1	TRBJ1-1	-	16	TRBD1	CASSEPWTGRNTEAFF	TGCGCCAGCAGCGAGCCCTGGACAGGGAGGAACACTGAAGCTTTCTTT
TRBV7-3	TRBJ2-2	-	17	TRBD2	CASSLTGTSGRAGELFF	TGTGCCAGCAGCTTAACCGGGACTAGCGGGAGGGCCGGGGAGCTGTTTTTT
TRBV19	TRBJ2-7	-	13	TRBD1	CASSRQGVYEQYF	TGTGCCAGTAGCAGACAGGGGGTGTACGAGCAGTACTTC
TRBV28	TRBJ1-5	-	22	TRBD1	CASSSFSLFPRQGKIGNQPQHF	TGTGCCAGCAGTTCTTTCTCACTATTCCCAAGACAGGGGAAGATAGGGAATCAGCCCCAGCATTTT
TRBV3-1/TRBV3-2	TRBJ2-3	-	14	TRBD2	CASSRSGSTDTQYF	TGTGCCAGCAGCCGTAGCGGGAGCACAGATACGCAGTATTTT
TRBV6-5	TRBJ2-1	few	15	TRBD2	CASSALAGGSNEQFF	TGTGCCAGCAGCGCACTAGCGGGAGGGTCCAATGAGCAGTTCTTC
TRBV7-9	TRBJ2-3	-	17	TRBD2	CASSLRGGRARSDTQYF	TGTGCCAGCAGCTTAAGGGGTGGGAGGGCCCGTTCAGATACGCAGTATTTT
TRBV28	TRBJ2-1	-	13	TRBD2	CASSRAGVNEQFF	TGTGCCAGCAGTCGAGCGGGAGTTAATGAGCAGTTCTTC
TRBV24-1	TRBJ1-5	-	16	-	CATSDSHSGLAQPQHF	TGTGCCACCAGTGACTCCCATTCAGGGTTAGCTCAGCCCCAGCATTTT
TRBV12-3/TRBV12-4	TRBJ1-1	-	13	TRBD1	CASSGQGNTEAFF	TGTGCCAGCAGCGGACAGGGGAACACTGAAGCTTTCTTT
TRBV15	TRBJ1-2	-	13	-	CATSQQQTYGYTF	TGTGCCACCAGCCAACAGCAGACCTATGGCTACACCTTC
TRBV30	TRBJ1-6	-	12	TRBD1	CAWHNRGAPLHF	TGTGCCTGGCACAACAGGGGAGCACCCCTCCACTTT